The 20 T cell receptor beta chains below come from one sample, sequenced in a study of T cell repertoires in cytomegalovirus infection (dated by TCRdb to about 2019). Sequenced on an Illumina HiSeq 1500. TCRdb took the public reads, trimmed them with fastp at Q25, ran MiXCR for clone calling and kept in-frame beta chains. Under each unique CDR3 protein, matching rows form one entry showing the most common genes and DNA. This sample holds roughly 150,000 distinct CDR3 sequences; over 15% were observed only once. Roughly a sixth of the sample is taken by the ten largest. Source material: CD8+ T cells from PBMCs. These receptors originate from a human donor in good health (CMV status not recorded). Some clones in this sample may be carry-over from other donors' samples.

This clonotype was detected a few times. V is TRBV18 and J is TRBJ1-1; 12 bases agree with TRBD1. V lost 3 bases and J lost 8; bases outside the gene matches: 4. This CDR3 has 14 amino acids. Germline-derived CDR1 and CDR2 are KGHSH and LQKENI. The CDR3 loop reads CASSPGQGAREAFF. DNA of the CDR3: TGTGCCAGCTCACCGGGACAGGGGGCTAGGGAAGCTTTCTTT.

The V gene is TRBV2, the J gene TRBJ1-5, with D unresolved. The V end lost 10 bases, the J end lost 0 bases, and 10 bases lay between the germline ends. Germline V CDR1 and CDR2: SNHLY, FYNNEI. The CDR3 loop spans 13 amino acids. CDR3: CATKRRSNQPQHF. In DNA form, the CDR3 reads TGTGCCACTAAAAGACGTAGCAATCAGCCCCAGCATTTT.

This clonotype has more than one count but fewer than ten. This chain's CDR3 is CASSQDKDLLSYEQYF. CDR3 nucleotides: TGCGCCAGCAGCCAAGATAAGGACTTACTATCCTACGAGCAGTACTTC. The chain carries TRBV4-1 and TRBJ2-7; TRBD2 is a possible D gene (5 bases). Germline values: CDR1 MGHRA, CDR2 YSYEKL. Trimming stripped 0 bases from V and 1 base from J, with 13 bases between. This CDR3 has 16 residues.

This clonotype was counted between two and nine times. The rearrangement uses TRBV7-9 and TRBJ2-1; 11 bases map to TRBD2. The V segment lost 4 bases and the J segment 8 bases; nucleotides outside the gene matches: 7. Per the germline V gene, CDR1 is SEHNR and CDR2 is FQNEAQ (reference sequence). The CDR3 length is 15 residues. CDR3 protein: CASSSDASGRHEQFF. As DNA, the CDR3 is TGTGCCAGCAGCTCCGACGCTAGCGGGAGGCATGAGCAGTTCTTC.

This clonotype has a handful of counts. The chain uses TRBV7-8 and TRBJ2-7, with D possibly being TRBD1 or TRBD2 (5 bases each). Germline V gene data show CDR1 as SGHVS and CDR2 as FQNEAQ. Trimming cost V 5 bases and J 0 bases, with 14 bases left between them. The CDR3 contains 15 residues. CDR3 sequence reads: CASSARDRDSYEQYF. For the CDR3, the DNA is TGTGCCAGCAGCGCCCGGGACCGCGACTCCTACGAGCAGTACTTC.

J is TRBJ2-1 and V is TRBV11-2, with D unresolved. The CDR3 consists of 15 residues. Germline V lookup: CDR1 SGHAT, CDR2 FQNNGV. Between the trimmed V and J ends, which lost 0 bases and 9 bases, there was a span of 15 bases. CDR3 amino acids: CASSLDGDLGSEQFF. CDR3 DNA sequence: TGTGCCAGCAGCTTAGATGGAGACCTTGGAAGTGAGCAGTTCTTC.

CDR3 sequence reads: CASSSDRGHYEQYF. CDR3 nucleotide sequence: TGTGCCAGCAGTTCAGACAGGGGCCACTACGAGCAGTACTTC. This chain links TRBV7-2 with TRBJ2-7, with 8 bases fitting TRBD1. Germline values: CDR1 SGHTA, CDR2 FQGNSA. The J segment lost 3 bases and the V segment lost 6 bases, leaving 7 bases of the junction unmatched. There are 14 residues in the CDR3. The full variable domain, its missing parts supplied by reference TRBV7-2 and TRBJ2-7, is GAGVSQSPSNKVTEKGKDVELRCDPISGHTALYWYRQSLGQGLEFLIYFQGNSAPDKSGLPSDRFSAERTGGSVSTLTIQRTQQEDSAVYLCASSSDRGHYEQYFGPGTRLTVT.

This rearrangement joins TRBV7-2 to TRBJ2-7, with 7 bases identical to TRBD2. Germline CDR1 SGHTA, CDR2 FQGNSA. CDR3 length equals 16 residues. With 4 bases clipped from V and 2 bases from J, the junction kept 11 bases outside the gene matches. The DNA of the CDR3 is TGTGCCAGCAGCTCGCTGCCGGGACTAAAAGCCTACGAGCAGTACTTC. Its protein is CASSSLPGLKAYEQYF.

This clonotype was seen only a few times. CDR3 loop: CASSPRGGSPLHF. DNA for the CDR3: TGTGCCAGCAGTCCCAGGGGAGGTTCACCCCTCCACTTT. The chain links TRBV6-5 to TRBJ1-6, with D possibly TRBD1 on 6 matching bases. The CDR3 is made up of 13 amino acids. Germline CDR1 is MNHEY and CDR2 is SVGAGI. Between the trimmed V and J ends, which lost 5 bases and 9 bases, there was a span of 11 bases.

The V gene is TRBV7-4, the J gene TRBJ2-1; D tentatively fits TRBD1 or TRBD2 (6 bases each). V was clipped by 5 bases and J by 2 bases, with 16 bases between them. The CDR3 runs 16 residues. Germline V gives CDR1 SGHVT, CDR2 SQSDAQ. The DNA of the CDR3 is TGTGCCAGCAGCCCCCCTGAGGGGGAGGCCTACAATGAGCAGTTCTTC. Protein: CASSPPEGEAYNEQFF.

A few counts support this clonotype. V and J are TRBV4-3 and TRBJ2-1; the match to TRBD2 covers 7 bases. Germline V gene lookup returns CDR1 LGHNA and CDR2 YSLEER. The CDR3 covers 16 residues. J gave up 3 bases and V 1 base, and 6 bases lay outside the gene matches. CDR3 in amino acids: CASSQVSGEVYNEQFF. The DNA for the CDR3 is TGCGCCAGCAGCCAAGTGAGCGGGGAGGTCTACAATGAGCAGTTCTTC.

By share of the sample, this clonotype is medium-sized. The chain recombines TRBV7-9 with TRBJ1-2; D remains ambiguous. Trimming pared 7 bases from V and 4 bases from J, leaving 16 bases between. Germline V gene sequence: CDR1 SEHNR, CDR2 FQNEAQ (reference sequence). The CDR3 is made up of 14 amino acids. CDR3 region: CASIQLPNGYGYTF. In nucleotides, the CDR3 is TGTGCCAGCATCCAACTCCCTAACGGCTATGGCTACACCTTC.

The chain is built from TRBV4-3 and TRBJ2-1; D might be TRBD2 (5 bases). CDR1 LGHNA and CDR2 YSLEER come from the germline V gene. This CDR3 has 16 residues. V was pared by 0 bases and J by 8 bases, with 17 bases between. The CDR3 loop reads CASSQELDIAGDEQFF. The DNA of the CDR3 is TGCGCCAGCAGCCAAGAGTTGGATATAGCCGGGGATGAGCAGTTCTTC.

The rearrangement joins TRBV12-3 or TRBV12-4 to TRBJ2-5; D might be TRBD1 or TRBD2, each matching 5 bases. The CDR3 loop spans 14 amino acids. The germline V and J ends were trimmed by 5 bases and 5 bases, with 15 bases remaining between them. The CDR3 nucleotides are TGTGCCAGCAGTCCGGGGCCCAGAGGGGAGACCCAGTACTTC. This sequence encodes CASSPGPRGETQYF.

This chain links TRBV11-2 with TRBJ2-1, with 7 bases lining up with TRBD2. The CDR3 has 16 amino acids. Germline CDR1 SGHAT, CDR2 FQNNGV. V shed 2 bases, J shed 2 bases, and the junction held 6 bases outside the gene matches. As DNA, the CDR3 is TGTGCCAGCAGCTTAAACTGGGGGACTACCTACAATGAGCAGTTCTTC. It encodes CASSLNWGTTYNEQFF. The full variable domain, in which reference TRBV11-2 and TRBJ2-1 provide the parts outside the CDR3, is EAGVAQSPRYKIIEKRQSVAFWCNPISGHATLYWYQQILGQGPKLLIQFQNNGVVDDSQLPKDRFSAERLKGVDSTLKIQPAKLEDSAVYLCASSLNWGTTYNEQFFGPGTRLTVL.

The J gene is TRBJ1-1, the V gene TRBV6-6, with D possibly matching TRBD1 (6 bases). Looked up from germline, CDR1 is MNHNY and CDR2 is SVGAGI (reference sequence). The CDR3 spans 15 residues. Trimming cost V 0 bases and J 4 bases, with 12 bases left between them. CDR3 protein: CASSYSNREATEAFF. The CDR3 region has the DNA TGTGCCAGCAGTTACTCAAACAGGGAGGCCACTGAAGCTTTCTTT.

This clonotype has ten or more counts. CDR3 sequence (DNA): TGTGCCAGCAGCGCCCGGACTAGCGGACAAGAGACCCAGTACTTC. As protein: CASSARTSGQETQYF. This chain uses TRBV7-2 with TRBJ2-5; 10 nucleotides line up with TRBD2. Germline V gene lookup returns CDR1 SGHTA and CDR2 FQGNSA. The CDR3 totals 15 residues. The V and J ends lost 5 bases and 2 bases, in that order; junction bases with no gene match: 5.

J is TRBJ2-1 and V is TRBV7-2; the D gene is possibly TRBD2 (6 bases). The CDR3 spans 15 residues. V was clipped by 5 bases and J by 4 bases, with 15 bases between them. CDR1 is SGHTA, CDR2 FQGNSA, per germline. The CDR3 region is CASSQAGTFYNEQFF. The CDR3 DNA reads as TGTGCCAGCAGCCAAGCCGGGACTTTTTACAATGAGCAGTTCTTC. Full variable domain (missing parts from reference TRBV7-2 and TRBJ2-1): GAGVSQSPSNKVTEKGKDVELRCDPISGHTALYWYRQSLGQGLEFLIYFQGNSAPDKSGLPSDRFSAERTGGSVSTLTIQRTQQEDSAVYLCASSQAGTFYNEQFFGPGTRLTVL.

The V gene is TRBV2, the J gene TRBJ2-7; no clear D. Deletions cut 6 bases from V and 5 bases from J, with 11 bases between. The CDR3 runs 12 residues. Germline V CDR1 and CDR2: SNHLY, FYNNEI. CDR3 loop: CASRVAWDEQYF. CDR3 in DNA: TGTGCCAGCAGGGTAGCCTGGGACGAGCAGTACTTC.

This clonotype was found a few times. The chain couples TRBV29-1 to TRBJ2-2; the match to TRBD2 covers 8 bases. V shed 7 bases, J shed 1 base, and the junction held 5 bases outside the gene matches. From germline, CDR1 is SQVTM and CDR2 ANQGSEA. CDR3 length: 14 residues. CDR3 sequence: CSALTSGNTGELFF. The CDR3 coding sequence is TGCAGCGCCCTCACTAGCGGGAACACCGGGGAGCTGTTTTTT.